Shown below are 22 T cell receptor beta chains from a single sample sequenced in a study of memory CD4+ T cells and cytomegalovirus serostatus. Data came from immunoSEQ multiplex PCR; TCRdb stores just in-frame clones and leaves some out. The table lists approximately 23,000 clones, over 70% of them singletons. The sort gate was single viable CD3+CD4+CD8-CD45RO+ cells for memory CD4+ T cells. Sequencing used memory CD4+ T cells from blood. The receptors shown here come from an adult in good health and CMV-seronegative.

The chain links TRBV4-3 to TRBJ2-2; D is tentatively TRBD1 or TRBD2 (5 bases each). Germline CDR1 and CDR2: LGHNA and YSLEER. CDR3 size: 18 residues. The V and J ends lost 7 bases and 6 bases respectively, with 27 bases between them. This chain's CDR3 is CASNPRGLFTPGPGELFF. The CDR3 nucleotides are TGCGCCAGCAACCCCCGGGGTTTGTTCACTCCAGGGCCCGGGGAGCTGTTTTTT.

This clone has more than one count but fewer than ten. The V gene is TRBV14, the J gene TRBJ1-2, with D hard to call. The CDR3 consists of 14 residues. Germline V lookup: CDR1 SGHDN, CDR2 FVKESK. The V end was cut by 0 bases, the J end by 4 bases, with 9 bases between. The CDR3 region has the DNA TGTGCCAGCAGCCAAGATCAACGGCTCTATGGCTACACCTTC. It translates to CASSQDQRLYGYTF.

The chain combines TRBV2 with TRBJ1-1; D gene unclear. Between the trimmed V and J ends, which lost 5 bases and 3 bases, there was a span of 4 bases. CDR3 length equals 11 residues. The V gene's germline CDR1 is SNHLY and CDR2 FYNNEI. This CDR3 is CASSYDTEAFF. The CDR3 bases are TGTGCCAGCAGTTATGACACTGAAGCTTTCTTT.

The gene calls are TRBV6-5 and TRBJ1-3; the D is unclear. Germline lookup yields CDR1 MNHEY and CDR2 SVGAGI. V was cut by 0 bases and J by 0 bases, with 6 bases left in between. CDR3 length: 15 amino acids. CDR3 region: CASSYSSISGNTIYF. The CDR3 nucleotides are TGTGCCAGCAGTTACTCGAGCATCTCTGGAAACACCATATATTTT.

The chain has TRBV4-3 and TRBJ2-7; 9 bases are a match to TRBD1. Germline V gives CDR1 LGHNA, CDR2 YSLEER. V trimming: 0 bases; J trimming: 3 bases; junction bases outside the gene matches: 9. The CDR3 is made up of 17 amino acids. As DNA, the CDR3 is TGCGCCAGCAGCCAAGACTGGGGACAGGGTGGTGTCTACGAGCAGTACTTC. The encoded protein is CASSQDWGQGGVYEQYF.

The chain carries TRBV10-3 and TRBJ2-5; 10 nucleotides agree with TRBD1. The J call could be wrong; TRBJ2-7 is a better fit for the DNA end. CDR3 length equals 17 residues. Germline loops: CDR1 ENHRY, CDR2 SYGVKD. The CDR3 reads CAISESGGQGGSYEQYF. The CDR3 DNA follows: TGTGCCATCAGTGAGTCGGGTGGACAGGGGGGCTCCTACGAGCAGTACTTC.

The CDR3: CASSPLGTSGEETQYF. In nucleotides, the CDR3 is TGTGCCAGCAGCCCCCTCGGGACTAGCGGGGAAGAGACCCAGTACTTC. V usage is TRBV4-2 and J usage is TRBJ2-5; 13 bases are a match to TRBD2. CDR1 and CDR2 (germline): LGHNA, YNFKEQ. The CDR3 loop spans 16 amino acids. J lost 3 bases, V lost 4 bases, and 5 bases had no gene match.

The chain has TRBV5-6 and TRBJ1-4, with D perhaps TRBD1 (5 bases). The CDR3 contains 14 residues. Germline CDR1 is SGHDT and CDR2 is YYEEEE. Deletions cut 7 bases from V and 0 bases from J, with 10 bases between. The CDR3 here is CASGGDATNEKLFF. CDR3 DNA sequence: TGTGCCAGCGGCGGGGACGCAACTAATGAAAAACTGTTTTTT.

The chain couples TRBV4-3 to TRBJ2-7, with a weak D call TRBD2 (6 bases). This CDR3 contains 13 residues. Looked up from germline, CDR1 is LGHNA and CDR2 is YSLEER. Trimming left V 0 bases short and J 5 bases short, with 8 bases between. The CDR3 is CASSQDWEDEQYF. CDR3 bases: TGCGCCAGCAGCCAAGATTGGGAGGACGAGCAGTACTTC.

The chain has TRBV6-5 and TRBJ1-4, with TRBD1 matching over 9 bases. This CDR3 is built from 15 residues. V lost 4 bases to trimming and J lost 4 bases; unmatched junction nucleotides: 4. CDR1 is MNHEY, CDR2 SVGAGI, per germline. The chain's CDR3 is CASSSGTGLNEKLFF. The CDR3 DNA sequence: TGTGCCAGCAGTTCTGGGACAGGGCTTAATGAAAAACTGTTTTTT.

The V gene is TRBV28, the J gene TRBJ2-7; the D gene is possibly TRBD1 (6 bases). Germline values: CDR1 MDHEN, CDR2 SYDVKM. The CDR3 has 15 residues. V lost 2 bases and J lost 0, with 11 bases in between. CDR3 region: CASSLGTLSSYEQYF. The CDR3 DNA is TGTGCCAGCAGTTTAGGGACACTTAGCTCCTACGAGCAGTACTTC.

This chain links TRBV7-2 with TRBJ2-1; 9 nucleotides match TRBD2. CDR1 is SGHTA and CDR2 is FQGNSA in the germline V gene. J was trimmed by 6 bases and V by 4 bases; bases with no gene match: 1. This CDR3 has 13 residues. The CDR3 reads CASSWGLANEQFF. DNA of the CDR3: TGTGCCAGCAGCTGGGGACTAGCCAATGAGCAGTTCTTC.

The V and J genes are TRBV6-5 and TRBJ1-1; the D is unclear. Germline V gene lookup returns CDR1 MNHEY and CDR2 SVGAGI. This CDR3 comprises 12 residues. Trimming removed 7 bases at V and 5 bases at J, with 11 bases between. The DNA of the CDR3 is TGTGCCAGCATTTCATCGGGAACTGAAGCTTTCTTT. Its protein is CASISSGTEAFF.

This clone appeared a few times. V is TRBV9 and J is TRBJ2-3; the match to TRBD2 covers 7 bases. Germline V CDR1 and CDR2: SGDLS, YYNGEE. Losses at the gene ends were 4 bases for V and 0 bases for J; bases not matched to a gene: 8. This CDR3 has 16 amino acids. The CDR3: CASSLRLAGSTDTQYF. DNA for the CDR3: TGTGCCAGCAGCCTCCGACTAGCTGGGAGCACAGATACGCAGTATTTT.

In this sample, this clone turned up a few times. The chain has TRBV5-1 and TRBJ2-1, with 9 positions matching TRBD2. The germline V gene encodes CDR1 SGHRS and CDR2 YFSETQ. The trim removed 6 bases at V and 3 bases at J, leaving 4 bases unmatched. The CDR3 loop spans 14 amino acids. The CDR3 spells CASNPTSGYNEQFF. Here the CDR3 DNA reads TGCGCCAGCAACCCGACTAGCGGCTACAATGAGCAGTTCTTC.

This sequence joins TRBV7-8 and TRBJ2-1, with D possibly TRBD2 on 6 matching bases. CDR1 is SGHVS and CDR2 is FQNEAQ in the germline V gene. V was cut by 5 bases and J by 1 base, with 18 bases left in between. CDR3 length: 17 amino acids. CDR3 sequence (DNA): TGTGCCAGCAGCCCCCCCCGGCGGGGTAATTCCTACAATGAGCAGTTCTTC. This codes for CASSPPRRGNSYNEQFF.

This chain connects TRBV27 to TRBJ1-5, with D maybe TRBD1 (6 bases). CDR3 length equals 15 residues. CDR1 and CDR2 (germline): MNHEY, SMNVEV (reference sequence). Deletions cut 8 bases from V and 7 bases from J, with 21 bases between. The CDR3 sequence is CASRNPRQVSQPQHF. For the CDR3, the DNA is TGTGCCAGCCGAAACCCTAGACAGGTTTCCCAGCCCCAGCATTTT.

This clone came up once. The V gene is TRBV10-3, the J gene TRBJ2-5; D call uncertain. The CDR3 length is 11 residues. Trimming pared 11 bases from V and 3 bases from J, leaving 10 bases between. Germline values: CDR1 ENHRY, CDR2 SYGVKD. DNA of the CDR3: TGTGCCGTACTGGGTGAAGAGACCCAGTACTTC. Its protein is CAVLGEETQYF.

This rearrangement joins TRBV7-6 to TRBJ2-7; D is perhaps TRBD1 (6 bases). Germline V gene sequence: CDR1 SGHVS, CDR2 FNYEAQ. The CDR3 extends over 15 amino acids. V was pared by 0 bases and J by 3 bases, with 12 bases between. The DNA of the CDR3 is TGTGCCAGCAGCTTAGCAACAGGGTGGGACTACGAGCAGTACTTC. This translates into CASSLATGWDYEQYF. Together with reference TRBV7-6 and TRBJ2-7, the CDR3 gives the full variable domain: GAGVSQSPRYKVTKRGQDVALRCDPISGHVSLYWYRQALGQGPEFLTYFNYEAQQDKSGLPNDRFSAERPEGSISTLTIQRTEQRDSAMYRCASSLATGWDYEQYFGPGTRLTVT.

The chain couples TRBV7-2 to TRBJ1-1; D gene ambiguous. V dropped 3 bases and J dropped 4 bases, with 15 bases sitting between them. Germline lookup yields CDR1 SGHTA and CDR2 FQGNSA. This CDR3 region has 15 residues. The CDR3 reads CASSFSGGVGTEAFF. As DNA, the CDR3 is TGTGCCAGCAGCTTTTCGGGCGGAGTGGGCACTGAAGCTTTCTTT.

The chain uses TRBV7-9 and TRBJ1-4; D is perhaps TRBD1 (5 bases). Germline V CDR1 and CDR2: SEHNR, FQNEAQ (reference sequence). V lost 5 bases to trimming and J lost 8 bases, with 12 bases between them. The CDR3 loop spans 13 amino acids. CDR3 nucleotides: TGTGCCAGCAGCAATAGGGGTGGAGAAAAACTGTTTTTT. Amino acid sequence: CASSNRGGEKLFF.

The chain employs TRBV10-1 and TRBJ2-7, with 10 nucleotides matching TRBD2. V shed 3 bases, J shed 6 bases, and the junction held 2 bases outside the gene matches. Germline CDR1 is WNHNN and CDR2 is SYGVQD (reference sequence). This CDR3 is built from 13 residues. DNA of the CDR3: TGCGCCAGCAGTGAACTAGCGGGGCGCGAGCAGTACTTC. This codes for CASSELAGREQYF.